This TCR beta chain was found in a study of blood T cell repertoires in COVID-19. In the study overall: Donors in the United States, Italy and Spain gave samples during acute or convalescent COVID-19.

V was cut by 3 bases and J by 4 bases, with 16 bases left in between. Germline values: CDR1 MDHEN, CDR2 SYDVKM. This CDR3 contains 16 residues. The Seattle patients, enrolled during active infection, were followed longitudinally. Repertoires were generated with immunoSEQ multiplex PCR, while TCRdb's copy carries only in-frame clones and drops some. Of fewer than 300,000 clones listed, around 82% are singletons. The sequenced material came from peripheral blood. The V gene is TRBV28, the J gene TRBJ1-3; D is unresolved. The sequence came from a human donor with COVID-19, enrolled during active disease. The donor label of this sample is uncertain. CDR3 sequence: CASSFGQEVHGNTIYF. CDR3 bases: TGTGCCAGCAGTTTTGGGCAGGAAGTTCACGGAAACACCATATATTTT.